One T cell receptor (beta chain) is described in this entry. Assay used: immunoSEQ multiplex PCR; TCRdb lists only in-frame clones, some missing. The table includes some 300,000 clones, 85% to 90% detected once. The data derive from a study of blood T cell repertoires in COVID-19. The overall study: The origin of the acute and convalescent COVID-19 samples was the United States, Italy and Spain.

Seattle researchers signed up patients amid active infection and tracked them longitudinally. This TCR derives from a young woman with COVID-19, enrolled during active disease. The specimen was peripheral blood.

Here the CDR3 DNA reads TGTGCCAGCAGCTCCTATAGCGGGGGGTACCCAGATACGCAGTATTTT. It yields the protein CASSSYSGGYPDTQYF. The J gene is TRBJ2-3, the V gene TRBV7-8; 10 bases match TRBD2. The CDR3 contains 16 residues. The germline V gene encodes CDR1 SGHVS and CDR2 FQNEAQ. Trimming at V came to 4 bases and at J to 4 bases, leaving 8 bases not matched to a gene.